These 18 T cell receptor beta chains were all obtained from the same sample, sequenced in a study of T cell responses to AZD1222 COVID-19 vaccine. Some clones are missing from TCRdb's copy, which holds only in-frame ones; the method was immunoSEQ multiplex PCR. The table lists 95,000 to 150,000 clones, approximately 80% of them singletons. The sample here was peripheral blood, taken 28 days after the second AZD1222 dose. The receptors were sampled from an adult who received the AZD1222 COVID-19 vaccine.

This chain uses TRBV6-5 with TRBJ1-2, with D maybe TRBD1 (5 bases). The germline CDR1 and CDR2 sequences are MNHEY and SVGAGI. The CDR3 covers 13 residues. V was trimmed by 7 bases and J by 2 bases, leaving 11 bases between them. CDR3 in DNA: TGTGCCAGCACCCTGACAGTAAACTATGGCTACACCTTC. Translating it yields CASTLTVNYGYTF.

The rearrangement links TRBV5-1 to TRBJ2-3; unclear D gene. V was clipped by 2 bases and J by 2 bases, with 9 bases between them. CDR1 and CDR2 from the germline V gene are SGHRS and YFSETQ. CDR3 length: 14 residues. In DNA, the CDR3 is TGCGCCAGCAGCTTCGGAAGCTACACAGATACGCAGTATTTT. It specifies CASSFGSYTDTQYF.

J is TRBJ2-2 and V is TRBV10-2; D may be TRBD2 (6 bases). The CDR3 totals 14 residues. The ends were cut back, 7 bases at V and 3 bases at J, with 12 bases in the middle. Per the germline V gene, CDR1 is WSHSY and CDR2 is SAAADI. CDR3 region: CASNAWGDTGELFF. CDR3 DNA: TGCGCCAGCAACGCCTGGGGGGACACCGGGGAGCTGTTTTTT.

This clone appeared a single time. The rearrangement links TRBV6-5 to TRBJ1-4; D gene ambiguous. The CDR3 spans 15 residues. The V and J ends lost 5 bases and 5 bases respectively, with 15 bases between them. Per germline, CDR1 MNHEY and CDR2 SVGAGI. The CDR3 reads CASSHTDHPNEKLFF. In DNA form, the CDR3 reads TGTGCCAGCAGTCACACAGACCACCCCAATGAAAAACTGTTTTTT.

The chain uses TRBV5-1 and TRBJ2-7; weak D call: TRBD1 (6 bases). This CDR3 is built from 13 residues. V was trimmed by 4 bases and J by 3 bases, leaving 11 bases between them. CDR1 and CDR2 (germline): SGHRS, YFSETQ. The CDR3 region has the DNA TGCGCCAGCAGCCGTGGACAGAGCTACGAGCAGTACTTC. Amino acids: CASSRGQSYEQYF.

This clone was seen only once. The chain carries TRBV7-6 and TRBJ1-1; possible D gene TRBD1, 5 bases. V shed 1 base and J shed 0 bases, with 9 bases lying between them. From germline, CDR1 is SGHVS and CDR2 FNYEAQ. The CDR3 extends over 15 amino acids. CDR3 residues: CASSLEAGMNTEAFF. For the CDR3, the DNA is TGTGCCAGCAGCTTAGAGGCAGGGATGAACACTGAAGCTTTCTTT.

The chain's CDR3 is CASSSKNVLTF. CDR3 nucleotides: TGTGCCAGCAGCTCCAAGAACGTCCTGACTTTC. The V and J genes are TRBV7-2 and TRBJ2-6, with D hard to call. Per the germline V gene, CDR1 is SGHTA and CDR2 is FQGNSA. Trimming left V 4 bases short and J 10 bases short, with 5 bases between. The CDR3 is 11 residues long. Drawing the rest from reference TRBV7-2 and TRBJ2-6, the complete variable domain is GAGVSQSPSNKVTEKGKDVELRCDPISGHTALYWYRQSLGQGLEFLIYFQGNSAPDKSGLPSDRFSAERTGGSVSTLTIQRTQQEDSAVYLCASSSKNVLTFGAGSRLTVL.

V and J are TRBV3-1 (or the pseudogene TRBV3-2) and TRBJ1-6, with D unclear. The CDR3 contains 13 residues. V was shortened by 6 bases and J by 4 bases, with 7 bases between the two germline ends. Germline V lookup: CDR1 LGHDT, CDR2 YNNKEL (reference sequence). CDR3: CASRQTYNSPLHF. The CDR3 nucleotides read TGTGCCAGCAGACAAACTTATAATTCACCCCTCCACTTT.

With regard to this clone: Sequence at one end of the junction differs from germline and may be a read error. The J gene is TRBJ2-1, the V gene TRBV2; D not resolved. Germline V gene data show CDR1 as SNHLY and CDR2 as FYNNEI. The CDR3 extends over 13 amino acids. The CDR3 loop is CASSQALENEQFF. As DNA, the CDR3 is TGTGCCAGCAGTCAAGCCCTAGAAAATGAGCAGTTCTTC.

The J gene is TRBJ1-6, the V gene TRBV5-6; TRBD1 matches 9 bases. The V gene's germline CDR1 is SGHDT and CDR2 YYEEEE. This CDR3 is 15 amino acids long. J lost 9 bases, V lost 2 bases, and 6 bases had no gene match. In DNA, the CDR3 is TGTGCCAGCAGCTTTCACAGGGGGCTTACTTCACCCCTCCACTTT. Residues: CASSFHRGLTSPLHF.

The chain is built from TRBV4-3 and TRBJ2-6; possibly TRBD1 for D (5 bases). V dropped 1 base and J dropped 0 bases, with 13 bases sitting between them. The germline V gene encodes CDR1 LGHNA and CDR2 YSLEER. The CDR3 has 18 residues. CDR3 in amino acids: CASSQANDSFSGANVLTF. Written as DNA, the CDR3 is TGCGCCAGCAGCCAAGCTAACGACAGCTTCTCTGGGGCCAACGTCCTGACTTTC.

The chain carries TRBV9 and TRBJ1-2, with TRBD1 identical over 8 bases. Looked up from germline, CDR1 is SGDLS and CDR2 is YYNGEE. V gave up 4 bases and J gave up 2 bases; unmatched junction bases: 4. This CDR3 contains 14 residues. The CDR3 DNA reads TGTGCCAGCAGCCAGGGGGACAGGAACTATGGCTACACCTTC. Protein product: CASSQGDRNYGYTF.

This clone has just one count. V usage is TRBV28 and J usage is TRBJ2-7; D is unclear. Between the trimmed V and J ends, which lost 6 bases and 7 bases, there was a span of 10 bases. CDR1 is MDHEN and CDR2 is SYDVKM in the germline V gene. There are 11 residues in the CDR3. Here the CDR3 reads CASSLSREQYF. CDR3 DNA: TGTGCCAGCAGCTTGAGTAGGGAGCAGTACTTC.

In its sample, this clone was seen once. The chain recombines TRBV10-1 with TRBJ2-1, with 7 bases identical to TRBD2. Trimming at V came to 8 bases and at J to 6 bases, leaving 7 bases not matched to a gene. Germline CDR1 and CDR2: WNHNN and SYGVQD (reference sequence). The length of the CDR3 is 13 residues. CDR3: CASQRGPFNEQFF. CDR3 coding DNA: TGCGCCAGCCAGCGGGGACCTTTCAATGAGCAGTTCTTC.

This clone was observed a single time. The chain employs TRBV10-1 and TRBJ2-3; tentative D call: TRBD2 (7 bases). Trimming took 11 bases from V and 4 from J, leaving 19 bases between them. CDR3 length: 14 residues. CDR1 and CDR2 (germline): WNHNN, SYGVQD (reference sequence). CDR3 DNA: TGCGCCTCCTCTGGGGGGGGCCCCTCAGATACGCAGTATTTT. Its translation is CASSGGGPSDTQYF.

The chain combines TRBV10-1 with TRBJ1-3; 10 nucleotides agree with TRBD1. V lost 5 bases to trimming and J lost 2 bases; unmatched junction nucleotides: 3. Germline V lookup: CDR1 WNHNN, CDR2 SYGVQD (reference sequence). This CDR3 has 15 amino acids. The CDR3 DNA sequence: TGCGCCAGCAGTCCGGGACAGGGGCCTGGAAACACCATATATTTT. Amino acids: CASSPGQGPGNTIYF.

The rearrangement links TRBV27 to TRBJ1-5; D uncertain. The germline V gene has CDR1 MNHEY and CDR2 SMNVEV (reference sequence). The ends were cut back, 3 bases at V and 3 bases at J, with 3 bases in the middle. The CDR3 consists of 12 residues. The CDR3 bases are TGTGCCAGCAGTTTCCTCAATCAGCCCCAGCATTTT. It specifies CASSFLNQPQHF.

The gene calls are TRBV19 and TRBJ1-2; 10 bases are shared with TRBD1. V was clipped by 10 bases and J by 7 bases; unmatched bases: 15. The CDR3 has 15 residues. CDR1 LNHDA and CDR2 SQIVND come from the germline V gene (reference sequence). The CDR3 DNA is TGTGCCACCGCCGAGACAGGGGGCCCGTTAGGTGGCTACACCTTC. The encoded protein is CATAETGGPLGGYTF.